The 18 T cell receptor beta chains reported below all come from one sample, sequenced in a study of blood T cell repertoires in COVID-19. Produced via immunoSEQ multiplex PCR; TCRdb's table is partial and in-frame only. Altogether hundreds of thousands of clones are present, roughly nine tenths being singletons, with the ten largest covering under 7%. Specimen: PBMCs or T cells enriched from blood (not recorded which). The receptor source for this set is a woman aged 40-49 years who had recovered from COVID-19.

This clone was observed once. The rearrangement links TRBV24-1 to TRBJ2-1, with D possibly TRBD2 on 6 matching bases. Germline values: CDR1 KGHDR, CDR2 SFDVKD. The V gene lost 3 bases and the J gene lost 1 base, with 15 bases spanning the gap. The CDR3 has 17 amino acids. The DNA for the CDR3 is TGTGCCACCAGTGATCCCCCTAGCGAGGGTTCCTACAATGAGCAGTTCTTC. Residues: CATSDPPSEGSYNEQFF.

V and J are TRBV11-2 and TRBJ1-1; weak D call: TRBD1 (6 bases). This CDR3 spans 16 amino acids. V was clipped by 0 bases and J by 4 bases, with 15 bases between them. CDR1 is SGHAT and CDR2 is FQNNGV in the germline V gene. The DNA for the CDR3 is TGTGCCAGCAGCTTAGATAGAGTATGGGGGCGCACTGAAGCTTTCTTT. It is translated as CASSLDRVWGRTEAFF.

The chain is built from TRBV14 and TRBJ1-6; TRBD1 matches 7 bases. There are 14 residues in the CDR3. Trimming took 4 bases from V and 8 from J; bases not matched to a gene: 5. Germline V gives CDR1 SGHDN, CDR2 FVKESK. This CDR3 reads CASSLTGSYSPLHF. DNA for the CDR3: TGTGCCAGCAGCCTGACAGGGTCCTATTCACCCCTCCACTTT.

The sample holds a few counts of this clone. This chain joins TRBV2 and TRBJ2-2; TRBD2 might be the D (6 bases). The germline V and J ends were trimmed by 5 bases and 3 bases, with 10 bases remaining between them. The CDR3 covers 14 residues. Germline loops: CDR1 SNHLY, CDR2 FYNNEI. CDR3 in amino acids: CASSREWDTGELFF. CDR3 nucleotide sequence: TGTGCCAGCAGTCGGGAGTGGGACACCGGGGAGCTGTTTTTT.

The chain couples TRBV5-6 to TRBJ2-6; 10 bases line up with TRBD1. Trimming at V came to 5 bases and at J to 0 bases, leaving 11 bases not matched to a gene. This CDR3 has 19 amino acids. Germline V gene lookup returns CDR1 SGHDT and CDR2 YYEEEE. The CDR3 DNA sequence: TGTGCCAGCAGACCATTGGGAGACAGGGGGCCCTCTGGGGCCAACGTCCTGACTTTC. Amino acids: CASRPLGDRGPSGANVLTF.

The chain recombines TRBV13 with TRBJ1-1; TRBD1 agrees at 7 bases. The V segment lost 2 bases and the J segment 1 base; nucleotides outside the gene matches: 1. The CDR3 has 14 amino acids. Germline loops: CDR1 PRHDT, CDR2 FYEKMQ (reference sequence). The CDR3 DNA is TGTGCCAGCAGCTTACGGACAGGGAACACTGAAGCTTTCTTT. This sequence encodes CASSLRTGNTEAFF.

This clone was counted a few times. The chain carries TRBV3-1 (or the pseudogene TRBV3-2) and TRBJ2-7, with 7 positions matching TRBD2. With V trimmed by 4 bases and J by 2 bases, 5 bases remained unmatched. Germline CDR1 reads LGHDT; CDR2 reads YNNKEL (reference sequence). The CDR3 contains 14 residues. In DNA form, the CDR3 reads TGTGCCAGCAGCCCGATTGGGAGGGCCTACGAGCAGTACTTC. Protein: CASSPIGRAYEQYF.

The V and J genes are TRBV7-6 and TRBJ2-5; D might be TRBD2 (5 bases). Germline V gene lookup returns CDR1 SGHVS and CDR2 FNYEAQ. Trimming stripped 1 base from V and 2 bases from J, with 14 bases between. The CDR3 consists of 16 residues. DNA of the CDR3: TGTGCCAGCAGCTTAGGAAGGATAACTAGTCAAGAGACCCAGTACTTC. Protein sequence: CASSLGRITSQETQYF.

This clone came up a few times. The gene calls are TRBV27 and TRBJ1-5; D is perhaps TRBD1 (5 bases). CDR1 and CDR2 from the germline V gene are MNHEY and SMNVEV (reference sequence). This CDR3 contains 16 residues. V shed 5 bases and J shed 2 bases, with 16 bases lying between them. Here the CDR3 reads CASSHRGTGGNQPQHF. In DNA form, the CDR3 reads TGTGCCAGCAGTCACCGGGGGACCGGAGGCAATCAGCCCCAGCATTTT.

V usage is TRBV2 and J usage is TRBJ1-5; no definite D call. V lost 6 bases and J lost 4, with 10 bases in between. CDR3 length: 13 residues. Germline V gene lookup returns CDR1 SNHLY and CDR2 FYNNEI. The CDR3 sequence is CASRVEVNQPQHF. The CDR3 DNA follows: TGTGCCAGCAGGGTCGAGGTTAATCAGCCCCAGCATTTT.

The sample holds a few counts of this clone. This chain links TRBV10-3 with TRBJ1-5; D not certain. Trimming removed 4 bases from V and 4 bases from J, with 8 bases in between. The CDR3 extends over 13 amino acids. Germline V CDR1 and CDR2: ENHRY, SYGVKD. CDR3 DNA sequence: TGTGCCATCAGTGCTGACACTAATCAGCCCCAGCATTTT. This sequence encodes CAISADTNQPQHF.

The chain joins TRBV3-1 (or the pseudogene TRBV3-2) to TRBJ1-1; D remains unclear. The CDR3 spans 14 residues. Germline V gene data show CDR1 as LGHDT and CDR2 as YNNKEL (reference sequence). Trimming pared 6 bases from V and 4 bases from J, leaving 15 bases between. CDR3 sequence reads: CASRFGREITEAFF. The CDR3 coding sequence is TGTGCCAGCAGGTTCGGACGGGAGATCACTGAAGCTTTCTTT.

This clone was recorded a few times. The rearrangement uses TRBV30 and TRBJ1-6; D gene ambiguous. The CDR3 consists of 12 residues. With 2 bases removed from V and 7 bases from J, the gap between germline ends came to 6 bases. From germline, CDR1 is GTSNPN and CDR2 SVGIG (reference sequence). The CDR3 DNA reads TGTGCCTGGAGTTTCAAAAATTCACCCCTCCACTTT. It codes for CAWSFKNSPLHF.

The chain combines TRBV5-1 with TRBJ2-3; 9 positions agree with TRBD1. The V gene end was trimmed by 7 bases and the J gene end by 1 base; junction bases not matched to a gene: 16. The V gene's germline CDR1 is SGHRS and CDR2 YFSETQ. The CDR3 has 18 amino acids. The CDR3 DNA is TGCGCCAGCGGGGTGTTCGGGACAGGGCTCGACGGCACAGATACGCAGTATTTT. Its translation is CASGVFGTGLDGTDTQYF.

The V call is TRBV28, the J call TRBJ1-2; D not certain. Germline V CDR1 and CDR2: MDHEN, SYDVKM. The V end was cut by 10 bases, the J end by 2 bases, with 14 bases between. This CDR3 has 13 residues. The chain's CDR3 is CATGGWVNYGYTF. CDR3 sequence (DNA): TGTGCCACCGGAGGGTGGGTAAACTATGGCTACACCTTC.

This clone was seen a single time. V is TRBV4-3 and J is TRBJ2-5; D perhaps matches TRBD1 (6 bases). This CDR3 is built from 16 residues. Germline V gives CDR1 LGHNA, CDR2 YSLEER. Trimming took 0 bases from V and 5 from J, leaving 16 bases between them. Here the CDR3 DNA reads TGCGCCAGCAGCCAAGATTGGACCCAGGGGTGGGAGACCCAGTACTTC. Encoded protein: CASSQDWTQGWETQYF.

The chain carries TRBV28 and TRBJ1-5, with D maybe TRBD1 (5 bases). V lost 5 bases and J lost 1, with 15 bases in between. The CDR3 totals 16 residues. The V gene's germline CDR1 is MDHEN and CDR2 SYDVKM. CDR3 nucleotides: TGTGCCAGCAGTCTCCTCAGGGTAACAAGCAATCAGCCCCAGCATTTT. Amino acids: CASSLLRVTSNQPQHF.

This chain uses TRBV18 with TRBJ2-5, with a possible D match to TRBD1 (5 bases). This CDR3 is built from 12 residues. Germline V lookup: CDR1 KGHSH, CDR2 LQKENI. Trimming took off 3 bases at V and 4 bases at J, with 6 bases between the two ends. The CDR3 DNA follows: TGTGCCAGCTCACCTCAGGGAGAGACCCAGTACTTC. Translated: CASSPQGETQYF.